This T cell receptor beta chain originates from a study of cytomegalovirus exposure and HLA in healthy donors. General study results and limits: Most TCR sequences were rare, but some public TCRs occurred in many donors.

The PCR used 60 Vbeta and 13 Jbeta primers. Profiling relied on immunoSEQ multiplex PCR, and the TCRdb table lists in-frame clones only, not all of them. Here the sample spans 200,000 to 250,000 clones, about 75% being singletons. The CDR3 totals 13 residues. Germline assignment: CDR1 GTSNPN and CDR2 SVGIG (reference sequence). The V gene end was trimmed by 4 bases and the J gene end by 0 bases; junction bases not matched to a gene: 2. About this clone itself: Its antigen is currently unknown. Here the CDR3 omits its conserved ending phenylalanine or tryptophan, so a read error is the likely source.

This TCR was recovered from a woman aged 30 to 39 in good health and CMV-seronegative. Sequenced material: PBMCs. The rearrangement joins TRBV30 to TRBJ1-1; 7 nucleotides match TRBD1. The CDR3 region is CAWTGTVNTEAFL. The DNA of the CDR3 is TGTGCCTGGACCGGGACAGTGAACACTGAAGCTTTCTTG.